One and the same sample provided the 20 T cell receptor beta chains below, sequenced in a study of cytomegalovirus exposure and HLA in healthy donors (dated by TCRdb to about 2017). The library was prepared using the immunoSEQ multiplex PCR assay. For the multiplex PCR, a mixture combining 60 forward primers for TCR Vbeta segments and 13 reverse primers for TCR Jbeta segments was used. TCRdb carries this immuneACCESS record with in-frame sequences only. Its versions omit some clonotypes, under half of them owing to an unresolved V gene in the studies checked, with the rest unexplained. This sample has under 200,000 clones in its table, and around 78% of those were observed once. The ten largest clones represent 3% to 3.5% of the sample. Source material: PBMCs. The source is a middle-aged woman in good health and CMV-seronegative.

V usage is TRBV5-1 and J usage is TRBJ1-1; D uncertain. The CDR3 runs to 16 residues. Germline CDR1 is SGHRS and CDR2 is YFSETQ. Trimming removed 4 bases at V and 7 bases at J, with 23 bases between. The CDR3 DNA is TGCGCCAGCAGCCACGTAGGGAGGGCCGCGAGTCGTGAAGCTTTCTTT. Translated, it gives CASSHVGRAASREAFF. The entire variable domain, with the rest obtained from reference TRBV5-1 and TRBJ1-1, is as follows: KAGVTQTPRYLIKTRGQQVTLSCSPISGHRSVSWYQQTPGQGLQFLFEYFSETQRNKGNFPGRFSGRQFSNSRSEMNVSTLELGDSALYLCASSHVGRAASREAFFGQGTRLTVV.

The rearrangement joins TRBV9 to TRBJ1-1; TRBD1 might be the D (5 bases). Trimming pared 4 bases from V and 1 base from J, leaving 11 bases between. Germline V CDR1 and CDR2: SGDLS, YYNGEE. There are 14 residues in the CDR3. This CDR3 is CASSSGLKNTEAFF. Written as DNA, the CDR3 is TGTGCCAGCAGCTCGGGACTCAAGAACACTGAAGCTTTCTTT.

The gene calls are TRBV9 and TRBJ2-5; 15 bases are shared with TRBD2. Germline lookup yields CDR1 SGDLS and CDR2 YYNGEE. V lost 3 bases and J lost 5; bases outside the gene matches: 11. The CDR3 is 18 residues long. Here the CDR3 reads CASSERTSGGALMETQYF. The DNA for the CDR3 is TGTGCCAGCAGCGAGAGGACTAGCGGGGGGGCTTTAATGGAGACCCAGTACTTC.

The chain is built from TRBV2 and TRBJ1-4, with D tentatively TRBD1 (5 bases). V gave up 3 bases and J gave up 2 bases, with 10 bases separating them. Germline values: CDR1 SNHLY, CDR2 FYNNEI. This CDR3 has 15 amino acids. The CDR3 DNA sequence: TGTGCCAGCAGTGACATGGGGCTTACTAATGAAAAACTGTTTTTT. Its translation is CASSDMGLTNEKLFF.

This chain joins TRBV19 and TRBJ2-5; D remains unclear. The CDR3 sequence is 12 residues long. V was pared by 1 base and J by 11 bases, with 11 bases between. Germline assignment: CDR1 LNHDA and CDR2 SQIVND (reference sequence). CDR3 loop: CASSIGRSGQYF. DNA of the CDR3: TGTGCCAGTAGTATAGGACGGAGTGGGCAGTACTTC.

The V and J genes are TRBV28 and TRBJ2-3, with 8 nucleotides matching TRBD2. CDR1 is MDHEN and CDR2 is SYDVKM in the germline V gene. The CDR3 runs to 15 residues. Trimming removed 3 bases from V and 5 bases from J; junction bases left unmatched: 7. CDR3 amino acids: CASSFDGGARDTQYF. The CDR3 region has the DNA TGTGCCAGCAGTTTCGACGGGGGGGCGAGAGATACGCAGTATTTT. Combining the CDR3 with reference TRBV28 and TRBJ2-3 gives the whole variable domain DVKVTQSSRYLVKRTGEKVFLECVQDMDHENMFWYRQDPGLGLRLIYFSYDVKMKEKGDIPEGYSVSREKKERFSLILESASTNQTSMYLCASSFDGGARDTQYFGPGTRLTVL.

J is TRBJ2-2 and V is TRBV7-6; TRBD2 might be the D (5 bases). CDR1 and CDR2 (germline): SGHVS, FNYEAQ. This CDR3 region has 14 residues. V shed 5 bases and J shed 4 bases, with 11 bases lying between them. The CDR3 DNA reads TGTGCCAGCAGCCGTCTAGCATCCACCGGGGAGCTGTTTTTT. Amino acid sequence: CASSRLASTGELFF. The full variable domain, its missing parts supplied by reference TRBV7-6 and TRBJ2-2, is GAGVSQSPRYKVTKRGQDVALRCDPISGHVSLYWYRQALGQGPEFLTYFNYEAQQDKSGLPNDRFSAERPEGSISTLTIQRTEQRDSAMYRCASSRLASTGELFFGEGSRLTVL.

The chain combines TRBV5-1 with TRBJ1-2; the match to TRBD1 covers 8 bases. Germline trimming cut 7 bases from V and 6 bases from J; bases unmatched to any gene: 14. The CDR3 contains 15 residues. Per the germline V gene, CDR1 is SGHRS and CDR2 is YFSETQ. CDR3 bases: TGCGCCAGCTGGGGCCAGGGGGCTCGTTCGGATGGCTACACCTTC. Its translation: CASWGQGARSDGYTF.

This chain uses TRBV29-1 with TRBJ1-1; TRBD1 matches at 9 bases. There are 13 residues in the CDR3. Germline CDR1 and CDR2: SQVTM and ANQGSEA. V was pared by 4 bases and J by 2 bases, with 2 bases of the junction left unmatched. CDR3 in amino acids: CSVVTGGNTEAFF. The CDR3 DNA is TGCAGCGTTGTAACAGGGGGCAACACTGAAGCTTTCTTT.

This chain links TRBV7-6 with TRBJ1-4; TRBD1 agrees at 7 bases. V shed 2 bases and J 5 bases; nucleotides not matched to a gene: 8. The length of the CDR3 is 16 residues. CDR1 and CDR2 from the germline V gene are SGHVS and FNYEAQ. CDR3 bases: TGTGCCAGCAGCTTAATATCTTCGACAGGGAATGAAAAACTGTTTTTT. Protein sequence: CASSLISSTGNEKLFF.

The rearrangement joins TRBV15 to TRBJ2-2, with TRBD1 identical over 8 bases. The J segment lost 4 bases and the V segment lost 0 bases, leaving 7 bases of the junction unmatched. This CDR3 comprises 17 residues. The germline CDR1 and CDR2 sequences are LNHNV and YYDKDF (reference sequence). This chain's CDR3 is CATSREMTQGATGELFF. In nucleotides, the CDR3 is TGTGCCACCAGCAGAGAGATGACGCAGGGGGCCACCGGGGAGCTGTTTTTT.

The gene calls are TRBV2 and TRBJ1-5; D gene uncertain. The CDR3 loop spans 15 amino acids. The V gene lost 6 bases and the J gene lost 2 bases, with 14 bases spanning the gap. Germline values: CDR1 SNHLY, CDR2 FYNNEI. The CDR3 sequence: CASRGFTGGNQPQHF. The CDR3 nucleotides are TGTGCCAGCAGAGGCTTTACCGGGGGCAATCAGCCCCAGCATTTT.

This chain connects TRBV5-1 to TRBJ2-1, with TRBD1 identical over 9 bases. CDR3 length equals 16 residues. Germline CDR1 SGHRS, CDR2 YFSETQ. After removal of 0 bases from V and 5 bases from J, the junction contained 6 bases not matched to a gene. The chain's CDR3 is CASSLGTGAPHNEQFF. As DNA, the CDR3 is TGCGCCAGCAGCTTGGGGACAGGGGCGCCCCACAATGAGCAGTTCTTC.

V usage is TRBV28 and J usage is TRBJ2-4; 12 positions match TRBD1. CDR1 and CDR2 from the germline V gene are MDHEN and SYDVKM. This CDR3 has 16 amino acids. V lost 3 bases to trimming and J lost 8 bases; unmatched junction nucleotides: 8. The CDR3 is CASSLAGTGGEDIQYF. The CDR3, as DNA: TGTGCCAGCAGTTTGGCCGGGACAGGGGGCGAGGACATTCAGTACTTC.

The J gene is TRBJ1-3, the V gene TRBV10-2; 7 positions agree with TRBD1. With 8 bases clipped from V and 0 bases from J, the junction kept 7 bases outside the gene matches. In germline, CDR1 is WSHSY, CDR2 SAAADI. CDR3 size: 15 residues. The DNA for the CDR3 is TGCGCCAGCGGTAACAGGGGCGGCTCTGGAAACACCATATATTTT. Amino acids: CASGNRGGSGNTIYF.

The gene calls are TRBV9 and TRBJ1-2; 10 positions agree with TRBD1. The CDR3 has 14 residues. Germline assignment: CDR1 SGDLS and CDR2 YYNGEE. Trimming took 4 bases from V and 7 from J; bases not matched to a gene: 7. DNA of the CDR3: TGTGCCAGCAGCCTCCAGGACAGGGGGGGTGGCTACACCTTC. It encodes CASSLQDRGGGYTF.

The table lists this clone with a few counts. V and J are TRBV2 and TRBJ1-2; D uncertain. From germline, CDR1 is SNHLY and CDR2 FYNNEI. V lost 7 bases and J lost 8, with 23 bases in between. The CDR3 runs to 15 residues. The CDR3 bases are TGTGCCAGCATCCAACGAGAATTCCTCCCTAGCGGCTACACCTTC. Its protein is CASIQREFLPSGYTF.

The chain recombines TRBV5-1 with TRBJ1-1, with 12 bases fitting TRBD1. CDR3 length: 15 residues. Germline V gene lookup returns CDR1 SGHRS and CDR2 YFSETQ. Unmatched junction bases numbered 6, after V lost 3 bases and J lost 6 bases. CDR3 residues: CASSWGQGALPEAFF. The CDR3 DNA reads as TGCGCCAGCAGCTGGGGACAGGGGGCGCTCCCTGAAGCTTTCTTT.

CDR3 DNA sequence: TGTGCCAGCAGTCCCGGAGGGGCAGGGAGCTCTGGAAACACCATATATTTT. Translated: CASSPGGAGSSGNTIYF. The J gene is TRBJ1-3, the V gene TRBV27, with D possibly matching TRBD1 (5 bases). The CDR3 length is 17 residues. Trimming stripped 5 bases from V and 0 bases from J, with 17 bases between. The germline CDR1 and CDR2 sequences are MNHEY and SMNVEV (reference sequence).

V usage is TRBV5-1 and J usage is TRBJ2-2; 8 bases map to TRBD1. After removal of 3 bases from V and 3 bases from J, the junction contained 10 bases not matched to a gene. The length of the CDR3 is 17 residues. Per the germline V gene, CDR1 is SGHRS and CDR2 is YFSETQ. The CDR3 loop is CASSSDPQGADTGELFF. Here the CDR3 DNA reads TGCGCCAGCAGCTCCGACCCCCAGGGGGCGGACACCGGGGAGCTGTTTTTT.